The rows below give T cell receptor beta chains drawn from one sample of a study of quantifying T cell responses using KT2 cells. TCRdb independently ran MiXCR on the UMI-ligation and nested PCR reads; one entry per CDR3 protein. The sample lists fewer than 50,000 distinct CDR3 sequences; 9.5% to 13% were seen once. Sequenced material: PBMCs spiked with cells of the T cell clone KT2. The receptors originated from a human donor. Both conserved end residues are part of each CDR3. The D gene is left open where the match is weak. A clone size is listed for some rows: how often the clone was seen (once, few, many), or a class if it is expanded.

d_call j_call v_call clone_size cdr3_aa cdr3_nt
. TRBJ1-5 TRBV19 . CASSLQATSNQPQHF TGTGCCAGTAGTCTACAGGCGACTAGCAATCAGCCCCAGCATTTT
. TRBJ2-2 TRBV4-1 many CASSQVDMGFITGELFF TGCGCCAGCAGCCAAGTAGATATGGGGTTCATTACCGGGGAGCTGTTTTTT
. TRBJ1-1 TRBV5-1 . CASSFSENTEAFF TGCGCCAGCAGCTTTTCAGAGAACACTGAAGCTTTCTTT
. TRBJ1-2 TRBV7-2 . CASSLRTNYGYTF TGTGCCAGCAGCTTACGGACTAACTATGGCTACACCTTC
. TRBJ1-3 TRBV29-1 . CSVADPPGNTIYF TGCAGCGTTGCGGATCCTCCCGGAAACACCATATATTTT
. TRBJ1-1 TRBV11-3 . CASSHYTEAFF TGTGCCAGCAGCCATTATACTGAAGCTTTCTTT
. TRBJ1-5 TRBV18 few CASSTFGRNSNQPQHF TGTGCCAGCTCAACCTTCGGTCGGAATAGCAATCAGCCCCAGCATTTT
TRBD1 TRBJ2-2 TRBV7-3 few CASSSQGDRGTGELFF TGTGCCAGCAGCTCTCAGGGGGACAGGGGCACCGGGGAGCTGTTTTTT
. TRBJ2-7 TRBV27 . CASRGVSVNEQYF TGTGCCAGCAGGGGGGTGAGCGTGAACGAGCAGTACTTC
. TRBJ2-3 TRBV7-8 many CASSLRASTADTQYF TGTGCCAGCAGCTTACGGGCTAGCACCGCAGATACGCAGTATTTT
TRBD1 TRBJ2-6 TRBV12-3/TRBV12-4 . CASSFTGGEANVLTF TGTGCCAGCAGTTTCACAGGGGGCGAGGCCAACGTCCTGACTTTC
. TRBJ2-1 TRBV6-1 many CASSRWGNEQFF TGTGCCAGCAGCCGATGGGGTAATGAGCAGTTCTTC
. TRBJ2-1 TRBV7-2 . CASSLYRDTDEQFF TGTGCCAGCAGCTTATACCGGGACACCGATGAGCAGTTCTTC
TRBD2 TRBJ2-3 TRBV6-5 . CASRQVPTSGTSTDTQYF TGTGCCAGCAGGCAAGTCCCCACTAGCGGGACTAGCACAGATACGCAGTATTTT